The 10 T cell receptor beta chains below were found in one sample sequenced in a study of T cell responses to AZD1222 COVID-19 vaccine. TCRdb's copy holds only in-frame clones and misses some; the assay was immunoSEQ multiplex PCR. The table lists 120,000 to 150,000 clones, 70% to 90% of them singletons. The sample consisted of peripheral blood, taken on day 0 of AZD1222 vaccination. All receptors come from an adult in good health.

J is TRBJ1-5 and V is TRBV23-1; D uncertain. TRBV23-1 is an ORF for which the function is uncertain. The CDR3 has 16 amino acids. Trimming pared 1 base from V and 10 bases from J, leaving 20 bases between. The DNA for the CDR3 is TGCGCCAGCAGTCAATTTTGCCAGTCGGGTAGGTGTCCCCAGCATTTT. Translated: CASSQFCQSGRCPQHF.

V is TRBV11-3 and J is TRBJ2-1, with D uncertain. The CDR3 has 14 amino acids. Trimming shortened V by 5 bases and J by 6 bases, and 14 bases separated the two germline ends. Germline V gene lookup returns CDR1 SGHNT and CDR2 YENEEA. The CDR3 spells CASSPLRELNEQFF. For the CDR3, the DNA is TGTGCCAGCAGCCCCTTGAGAGAACTCAATGAGCAGTTCTTC. Using reference TRBV11-3 and TRBJ2-1 for the parts outside the CDR3, the full variable domain is EAGVVQSPRYKIIEKKQPVAFWCNPISGHNTLYWYLQNLGQGPELLIRYENEEAVDDSQLPKDRFSAERLKGVDSTLKIQPAELGDSAVYLCASSPLRELNEQFFGPGTRLTVL.

In its sample, this clone was seen once. This rearrangement joins TRBV7-2 to TRBJ2-7, with D hard to call. The ends were cut back, 5 bases at V and 6 bases at J, with 14 bases in the middle. This CDR3 comprises 13 residues. Germline V CDR1 and CDR2: SGHTA, FQGNSA. The CDR3 DNA is TGTGCCAGCAGCCCTGGCTTTGGTTCCGAGCAGTACTTC. Protein sequence: CASSPGFGSEQYF.

The CDR3 loop is CASSRTLTGGSGAFF. The CDR3 nucleotides read TGTGCCAGCAGCCGGACTCTGACAGGGGGGTCGGGAGCTTTCTTT. This chain uses TRBV6-2 or TRBV6-3 with TRBJ1-1; TRBD1 matches at 9 bases. Trimming cost V 6 bases and J 10 bases; bases outside gene matches: 15. The germline CDR1 and CDR2 sequences are MNHEY and SVGEGT. This CDR3 has 15 amino acids.

This clone came up a few times. The chain employs TRBV4-2 and TRBJ2-1; possible D gene TRBD1, 5 bases. The CDR3 loop spans 14 amino acids. V was trimmed by 0 bases and J by 4 bases, leaving 7 bases between them. In germline, CDR1 is LGHNA, CDR2 YNFKEQ. CDR3 residues: CASSQEGLYNEQFF. The CDR3 bases are TGTGCCAGCAGCCAAGAGGGGCTTTACAATGAGCAGTTCTTC.

The chain carries TRBV11-1 and TRBJ2-5, with TRBD1 matching over 7 bases. CDR1 is SGHAT, CDR2 FQDESV, per germline (reference sequence). Losses at the gene ends were 4 bases for V and 2 bases for J; bases not matched to a gene: 7. The CDR3 runs to 15 residues. DNA of the CDR3: TGTGCCAGCAGCTCCCCGACAGGGCGGCAAGAGACCCAGTACTTC. This translates into CASSSPTGRQETQYF.

The gene calls are TRBV20-1 and TRBJ2-5, with D possibly matching TRBD1 (6 bases). V lost 4 bases, J lost 5 bases, and 8 bases lay in between. CDR1 and CDR2 from the germline V gene are DFQATT and SNEGSKA (reference sequence). This CDR3 comprises 11 residues. Here the CDR3 reads CSAKRGETQYF. CDR3 DNA: TGCAGTGCTAAGAGGGGGGAGACCCAGTACTTC.

This clone was seen a handful of times. This sequence joins TRBV28 and TRBJ2-5; D is undetermined. The CDR3 is 14 residues long. CDR1 and CDR2 from the germline V gene are MDHEN and SYDVKM. Trimming removed 4 bases at V and 2 bases at J, with 11 bases between. CDR3 in amino acids: CASSSQWVQETQYF. The CDR3 DNA reads TGTGCCAGCAGTTCTCAGTGGGTACAAGAGACCCAGTACTTC. The full variable domain, completed using reference TRBV28 and TRBJ2-5, is DVKVTQSSRYLVKRTGEKVFLECVQDMDHENMFWYRQDPGLGLRLIYFSYDVKMKEKGDIPEGYSVSREKKERFSLILESASTNQTSMYLCASSSQWVQETQYFGPGTRLLVL.

This clone has only a few counts. The chain joins TRBV4-3 to TRBJ1-1; TRBD1 is a possible D gene (6 bases). The V end was cut by 5 bases, the J end by 6 bases, with 13 bases between. Germline lookup yields CDR1 LGHNA and CDR2 YSLEER. This CDR3 spans 13 amino acids. The CDR3 sequence: CASSGIGGAEAFF. CDR3 DNA: TGCGCCAGCAGCGGAATAGGGGGGGCTGAAGCTTTCTTT.

The chain carries TRBV24-1 and TRBJ1-6, with D possibly being TRBD1 (5 bases). Germline CDR1 reads KGHDR; CDR2 reads SFDVKD. V lost 12 bases and J 7 bases, leaving 18 bases between the germline ends. The CDR3 is made up of 14 amino acids. The CDR3 DNA reads as TGTGCCCTCCACCTGACAGATAGCAATTCACCCCTCCACTTT. This encodes CALHLTDSNSPLHF.